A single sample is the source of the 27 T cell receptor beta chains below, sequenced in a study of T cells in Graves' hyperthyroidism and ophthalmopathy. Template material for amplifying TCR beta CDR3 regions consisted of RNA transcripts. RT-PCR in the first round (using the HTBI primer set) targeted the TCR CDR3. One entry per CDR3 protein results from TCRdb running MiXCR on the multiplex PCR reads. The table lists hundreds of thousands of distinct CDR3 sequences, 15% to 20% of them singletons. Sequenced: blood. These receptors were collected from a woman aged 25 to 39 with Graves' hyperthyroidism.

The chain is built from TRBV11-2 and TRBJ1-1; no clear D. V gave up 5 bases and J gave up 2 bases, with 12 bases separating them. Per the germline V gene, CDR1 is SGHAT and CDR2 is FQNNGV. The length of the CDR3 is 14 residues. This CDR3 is CASSRYLTNTEAFF. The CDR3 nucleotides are TGTGCCAGCAGCCGATACTTAACCAACACTGAAGCTTTCTTT.

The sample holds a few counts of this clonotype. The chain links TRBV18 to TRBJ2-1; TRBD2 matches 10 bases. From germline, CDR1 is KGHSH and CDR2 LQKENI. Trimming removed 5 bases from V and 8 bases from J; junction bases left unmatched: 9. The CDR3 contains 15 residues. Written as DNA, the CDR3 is TGTGCCAGCTCAACTTCTAGCGGGAGTTGGGATGAGCAGTTCTTC. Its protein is CASSTSSGSWDEQFF.

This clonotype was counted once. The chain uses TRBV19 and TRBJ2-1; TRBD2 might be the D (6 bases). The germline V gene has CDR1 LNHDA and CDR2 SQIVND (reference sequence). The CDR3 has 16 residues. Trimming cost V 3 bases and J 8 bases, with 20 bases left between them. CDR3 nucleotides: TGTGCCAGTAGTATTTCCCTCGGCGGGAATTTGGATGAGCAGTTCTTC. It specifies CASSISLGGNLDEQFF.

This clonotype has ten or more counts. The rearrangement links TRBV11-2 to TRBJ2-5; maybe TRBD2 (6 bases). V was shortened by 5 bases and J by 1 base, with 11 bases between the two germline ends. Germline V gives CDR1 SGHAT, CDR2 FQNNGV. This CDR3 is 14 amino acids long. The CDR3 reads CASSLKGGQETQYF. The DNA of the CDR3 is TGTGCCAGCAGCCTTAAGGGAGGCCAAGAGACCCAGTACTTC.

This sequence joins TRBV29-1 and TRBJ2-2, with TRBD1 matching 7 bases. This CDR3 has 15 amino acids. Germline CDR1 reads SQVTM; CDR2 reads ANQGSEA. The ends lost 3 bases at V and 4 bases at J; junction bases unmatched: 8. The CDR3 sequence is CSVDSGTASTGELFF. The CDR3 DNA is TGCAGCGTTGACTCAGGGACAGCCTCCACCGGGGAGCTGTTTTTT.

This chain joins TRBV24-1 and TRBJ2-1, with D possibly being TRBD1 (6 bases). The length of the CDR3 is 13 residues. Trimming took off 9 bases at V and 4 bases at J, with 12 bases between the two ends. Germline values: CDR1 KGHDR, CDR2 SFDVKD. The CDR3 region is CATDSDRYNEQFF. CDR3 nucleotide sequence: TGTGCCACCGACTCGGACAGATACAATGAGCAGTTCTTC.

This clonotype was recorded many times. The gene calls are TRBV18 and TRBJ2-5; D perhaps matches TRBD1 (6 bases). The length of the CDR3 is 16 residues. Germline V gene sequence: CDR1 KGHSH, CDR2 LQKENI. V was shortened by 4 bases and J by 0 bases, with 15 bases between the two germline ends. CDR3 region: CASSLKGQTYQETQYF. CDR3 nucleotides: TGTGCCAGCTCACTGAAAGGACAGACGTACCAAGAGACCCAGTACTTC.

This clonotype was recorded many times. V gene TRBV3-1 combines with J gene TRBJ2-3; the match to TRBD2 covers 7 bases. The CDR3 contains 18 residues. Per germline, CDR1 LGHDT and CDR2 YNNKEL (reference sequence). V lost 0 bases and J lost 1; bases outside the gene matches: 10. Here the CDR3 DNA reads TGTGCCAGCAGCCAAGATATGGGATCGGGAGGTGGCACAGATACGCAGTATTTT. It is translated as CASSQDMGSGGGTDTQYF.

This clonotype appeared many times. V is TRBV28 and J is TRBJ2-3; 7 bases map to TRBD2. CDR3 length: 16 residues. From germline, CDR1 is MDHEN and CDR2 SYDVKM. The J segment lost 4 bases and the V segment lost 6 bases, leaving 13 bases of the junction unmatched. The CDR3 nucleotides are TGTGCCAGCAGACCTGATTTAGCAGGGAGGGCAGATACGCAGTATTTT. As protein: CASRPDLAGRADTQYF.

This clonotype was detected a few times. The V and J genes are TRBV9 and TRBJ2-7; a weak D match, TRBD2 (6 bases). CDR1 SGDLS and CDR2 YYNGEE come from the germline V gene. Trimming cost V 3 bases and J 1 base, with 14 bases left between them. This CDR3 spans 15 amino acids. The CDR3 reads CASSAAGPGSYEQYF. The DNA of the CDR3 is TGTGCCAGCAGCGCGGCGGGACCCGGTTCCTACGAGCAGTACTTC. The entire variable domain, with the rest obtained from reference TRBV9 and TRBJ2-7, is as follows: DSGVTQTPKHLITATGQRVTLRCSPRSGDLSVYWYQQSLDQGLQFLIQYYNGEERAKGNILERFSAQQFPDLHSELNLSSLELGDSALYFCASSAAGPGSYEQYFGPGTRLTVT.

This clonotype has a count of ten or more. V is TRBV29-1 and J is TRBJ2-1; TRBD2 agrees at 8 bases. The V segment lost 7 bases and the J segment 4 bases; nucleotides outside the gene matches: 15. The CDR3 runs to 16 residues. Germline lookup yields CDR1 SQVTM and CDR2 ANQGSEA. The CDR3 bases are TGCAGCGCTGAGGGACTAGATGTGTCCTATTACAATGAGCAGTTCTTC. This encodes CSAEGLDVSYYNEQFF.

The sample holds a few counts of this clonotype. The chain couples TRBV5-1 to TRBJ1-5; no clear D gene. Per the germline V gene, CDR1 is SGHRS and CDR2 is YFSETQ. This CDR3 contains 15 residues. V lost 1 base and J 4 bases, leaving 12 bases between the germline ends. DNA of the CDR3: TGCGCCAGCAGCTTGTATCCCACATCAAATCAGCCCCAGCATTTT. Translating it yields CASSLYPTSNQPQHF.

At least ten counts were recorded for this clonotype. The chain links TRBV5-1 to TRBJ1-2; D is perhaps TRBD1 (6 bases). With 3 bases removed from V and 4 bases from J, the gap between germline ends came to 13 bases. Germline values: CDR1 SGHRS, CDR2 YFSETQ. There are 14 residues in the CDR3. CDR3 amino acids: CASSSGGGSYGYTF. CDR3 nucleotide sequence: TGCGCCAGCAGCTCCGGAGGGGGAAGCTATGGCTACACCTTC.

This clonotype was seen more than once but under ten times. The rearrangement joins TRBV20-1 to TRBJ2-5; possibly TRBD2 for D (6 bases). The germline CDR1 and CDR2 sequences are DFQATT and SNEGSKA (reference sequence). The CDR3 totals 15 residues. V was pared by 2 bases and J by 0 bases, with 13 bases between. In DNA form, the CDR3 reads TGCAGTGCTAGAACGGCGGGATCGTACCAAGAGACCCAGTACTTC. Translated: CSARTAGSYQETQYF.

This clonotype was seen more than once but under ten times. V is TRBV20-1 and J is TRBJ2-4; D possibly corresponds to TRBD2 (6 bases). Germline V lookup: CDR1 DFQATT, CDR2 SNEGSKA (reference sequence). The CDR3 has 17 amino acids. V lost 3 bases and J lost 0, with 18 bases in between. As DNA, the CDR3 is TGCAGTGCTAGGGGGATGAAGGCGGGACTAGCCAAAAACATTCAGTACTTC. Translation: CSARGMKAGLAKNIQYF.

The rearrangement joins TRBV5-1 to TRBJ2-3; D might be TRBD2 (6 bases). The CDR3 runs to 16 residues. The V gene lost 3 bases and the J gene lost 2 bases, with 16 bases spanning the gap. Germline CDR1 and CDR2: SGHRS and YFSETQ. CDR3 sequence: CASSSGLIAVTDTQYF. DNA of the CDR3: TGCGCCAGCAGCTCCGGGTTGATAGCGGTCACAGATACGCAGTATTTT.

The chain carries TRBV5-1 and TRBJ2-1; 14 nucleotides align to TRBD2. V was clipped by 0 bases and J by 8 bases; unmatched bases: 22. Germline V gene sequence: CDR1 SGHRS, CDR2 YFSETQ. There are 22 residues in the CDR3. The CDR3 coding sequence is TGCGCCAGCAGCTTGGGACTACGCATCGGTGTGACTAGCGGGAGGGCGATCGATGAGCAGTTCTTC. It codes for CASSLGLRIGVTSGRAIDEQFF.

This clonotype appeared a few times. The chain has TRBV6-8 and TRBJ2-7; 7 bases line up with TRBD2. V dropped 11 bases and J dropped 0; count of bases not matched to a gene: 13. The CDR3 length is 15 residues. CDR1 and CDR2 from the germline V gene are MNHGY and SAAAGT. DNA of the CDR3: TGTGCCGGCATCACAACTTCTAGCGGCTCCTACGAGCAGTACTTC. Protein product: CAGITTSSGSYEQYF.

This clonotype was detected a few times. CDR3 protein: CAVRPGLANTGELFF. The CDR3 DNA reads as TGTGCCGTACGCCCGGGACTAGCGAACACCGGGGAGCTGTTTTTT. The genes are TRBV6-1 and TRBJ2-2, with 8 bases fitting TRBD2. Per the germline V gene, CDR1 is MNHNS and CDR2 is SASEGT. The CDR3 runs 15 residues. V gave up 11 bases and J gave up 0 bases; unmatched junction bases: 8.

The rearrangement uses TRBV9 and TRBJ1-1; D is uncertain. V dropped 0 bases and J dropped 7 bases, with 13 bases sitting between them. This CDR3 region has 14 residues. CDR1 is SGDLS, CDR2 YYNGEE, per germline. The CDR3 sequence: CASSVVGSTGEAFF. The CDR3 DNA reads TGTGCCAGCAGCGTAGTAGGTAGCACGGGTGAAGCTTTCTTT.

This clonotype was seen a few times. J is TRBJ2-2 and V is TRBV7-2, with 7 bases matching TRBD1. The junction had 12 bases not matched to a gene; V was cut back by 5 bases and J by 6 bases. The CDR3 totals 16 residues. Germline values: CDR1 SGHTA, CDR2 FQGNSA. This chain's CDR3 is CASSPGTVLLAGELFF. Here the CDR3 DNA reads TGTGCCAGCAGCCCAGGGACAGTTCTTCTTGCCGGGGAGCTGTTTTTT.

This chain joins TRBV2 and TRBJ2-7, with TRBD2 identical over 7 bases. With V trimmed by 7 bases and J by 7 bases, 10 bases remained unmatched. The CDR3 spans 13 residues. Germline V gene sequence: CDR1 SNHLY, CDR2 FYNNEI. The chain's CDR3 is CASTGGGLWEQYF. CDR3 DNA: TGTGCCAGCACTGGGGGAGGGCTGTGGGAGCAGTACTTC.

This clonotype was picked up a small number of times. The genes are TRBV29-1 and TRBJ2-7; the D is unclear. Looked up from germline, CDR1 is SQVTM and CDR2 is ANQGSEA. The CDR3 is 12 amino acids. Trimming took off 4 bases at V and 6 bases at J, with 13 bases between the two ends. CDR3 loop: CSVGTSAIEQYF. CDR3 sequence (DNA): TGCAGCGTTGGCACGTCGGCTATCGAGCAGTACTTC.

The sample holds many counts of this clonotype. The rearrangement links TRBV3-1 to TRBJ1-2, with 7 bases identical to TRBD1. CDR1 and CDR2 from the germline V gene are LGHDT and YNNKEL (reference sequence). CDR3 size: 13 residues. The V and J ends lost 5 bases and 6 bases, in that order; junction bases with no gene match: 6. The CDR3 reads CASSSYTGDGYTF. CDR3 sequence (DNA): TGTGCCAGCAGCAGCTACACAGGGGATGGCTACACCTTC.

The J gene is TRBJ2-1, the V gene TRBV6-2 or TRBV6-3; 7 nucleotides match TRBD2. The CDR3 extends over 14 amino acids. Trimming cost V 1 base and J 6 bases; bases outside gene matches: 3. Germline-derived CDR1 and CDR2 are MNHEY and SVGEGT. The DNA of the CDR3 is TGTGCCAGCAGTTACTTCGGGAGGACCAATGAGCAGTTCTTC. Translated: CASSYFGRTNEQFF.

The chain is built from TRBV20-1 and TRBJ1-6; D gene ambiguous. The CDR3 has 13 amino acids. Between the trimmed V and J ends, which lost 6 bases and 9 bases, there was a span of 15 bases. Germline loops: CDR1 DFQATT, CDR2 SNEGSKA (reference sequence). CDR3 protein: CSAQSVSGSPLHF. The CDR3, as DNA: TGCAGTGCCCAGTCGGTGTCCGGTTCACCCCTCCACTTT.

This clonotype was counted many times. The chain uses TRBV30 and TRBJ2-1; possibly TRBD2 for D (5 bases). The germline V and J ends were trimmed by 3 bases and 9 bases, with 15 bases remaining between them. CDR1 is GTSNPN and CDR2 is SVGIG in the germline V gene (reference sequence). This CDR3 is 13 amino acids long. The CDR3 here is CAWSAFGSGEQFF. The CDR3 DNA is TGTGCCTGGAGCGCCTTCGGCAGCGGTGAGCAGTTCTTC.